The 17 T cell receptor beta chains given below trace back to one sample, sequenced in a study of cytomegalovirus exposure and HLA in healthy donors (dated 2017 in TCRdb). Library construction relied on the immunoSEQ multiplex PCR assay. A mixture of 60 forward primers for TCR Vbeta segments and 13 reverse primers for TCR Jbeta segments was used in the multiplex PCR. TCRdb carries this immuneACCESS record with in-frame sequences only. Its versions omit some clonotypes, under half of them owing to an unresolved V gene in the studies checked, with the rest unexplained. The table for this sample lists 95,000 to 150,000 clones. Approximately 1% of the sample comes from the top ten. Sequencing used PBMCs. These receptors originate from a man aged 18 to 30 in good health and CMV-seronegative.

The rearrangement uses TRBV5-1 and TRBJ2-1; D perhaps matches TRBD2 (5 bases). CDR1 and CDR2 from the germline V gene are SGHRS and YFSETQ. The CDR3 covers 16 residues. Trimming left V 4 bases short and J 8 bases short, with 22 bases between. CDR3 loop: CASSPLSSAATDEQFF. The CDR3 DNA sequence: TGCGCCAGCAGCCCCCTATCGTCAGCGGCCACCGATGAGCAGTTCTTC.

The V call is TRBV5-1, the J call TRBJ1-1; TRBD1 matches 8 bases. In germline, CDR1 is SGHRS, CDR2 YFSETQ. V lost 2 bases and J lost 3; bases outside the gene matches: 3. The CDR3 loop spans 14 amino acids. This CDR3 reads CASSFSGQDTEAFF. In nucleotides, the CDR3 is TGCGCCAGCAGCTTTTCGGGACAGGACACTGAAGCTTTCTTT.

The V and J genes are TRBV29-1 and TRBJ2-7; the match to TRBD2 covers 11 bases. Germline V gene data show CDR1 as SQVTM and CDR2 as ANQGSEA. The CDR3 is made up of 18 amino acids. V lost 5 bases, J lost 4 bases, and 19 bases stayed unmatched. Written as DNA, the CDR3 is TGCAGCGTTTTTTGGACCACGGATAGCGGGAGGGCCGCGTACGAGCAGTACTTC. This sequence encodes CSVFWTTDSGRAAYEQYF.

The V and J genes are TRBV5-1 and TRBJ1-2; 8 bases map to TRBD1. This CDR3 is 15 amino acids long. V shed 2 bases and J 5 bases; nucleotides not matched to a gene: 8. CDR1 SGHRS and CDR2 YFSETQ come from the germline V gene. CDR3 protein: CASSFNRGSSYGYTF. The DNA of the CDR3 is TGCGCCAGCAGCTTTAACAGGGGGTCGTCATATGGCTACACCTTC.

The CDR3, as DNA: TGTGCCAGCAGTTTATCTCGGGAGCAGTACTTC. It translates to CASSLSREQYF. This sequence joins TRBV28 and TRBJ2-7; D is undetermined. The ends were cut back, 1 base at V and 7 bases at J, with 5 bases in the middle. CDR1 and CDR2 from the germline V gene are MDHEN and SYDVKM. This CDR3 is built from 11 residues.

The chain is built from TRBV29-1 and TRBJ1-1, with D possibly being TRBD1 (5 bases). Germline V CDR1 and CDR2: SQVTM, ANQGSEA. The V and J ends lost 4 bases and 4 bases respectively, with 10 bases between them. This CDR3 is built from 12 residues. This CDR3 reads CSVGTGATEAFF. Written as DNA, the CDR3 is TGCAGCGTTGGTACAGGTGCCACTGAAGCTTTCTTT. The full variable domain, in which reference TRBV29-1 and TRBJ1-1 provide the parts outside the CDR3, is SAVISQKPSRDICQRGTSLTIQCQVDSQVTMMFWYRQQPGQSLTLIATANQGSEATYESGFVIDKFPISRPNLTFSTLTVSNMSPEDSSIYLCSVGTGATEAFFGQGTRLTVV.

This sequence joins TRBV5-1 and TRBJ2-1; D perhaps matches TRBD2 (6 bases). Trimming removed 7 bases at V and 9 bases at J, with 11 bases between. The CDR3 runs 11 residues. Germline assignment: CDR1 SGHRS and CDR2 YFSETQ. CDR3 loop: CASSDGGEQFF. CDR3 coding DNA: TGCGCCAGCTCCGACGGGGGTGAGCAGTTCTTC.

V and J are TRBV30 and TRBJ2-1, with TRBD1 matching 7 bases. The CDR3 is 13 amino acids. Germline lookup yields CDR1 GTSNPN and CDR2 SVGIG (reference sequence). Unmatched junction bases numbered 7, after V lost 7 bases and J lost 4 bases. The CDR3 region has the DNA TGTGCCTCTCGGGACAGAAGTTACAATGAGCAGTTCTTC. Translated: CASRDRSYNEQFF.

CDR3 loop: CASSLGLETQYF. CDR3 coding DNA: TGCGCCAGCAGCTTGGGGCTAGAGACCCAGTACTTC. The V gene is TRBV5-1, the J gene TRBJ2-5; D not resolved. CDR1 is SGHRS and CDR2 is YFSETQ in the germline V gene. The CDR3 has 12 amino acids. V was clipped by 0 bases and J by 4 bases, with 4 bases between them.

This chain uses TRBV2 with TRBJ1-6, with a possible D match to TRBD1 (6 bases). Trimming removed 7 bases at V and 0 bases at J, with 10 bases between. The CDR3 consists of 15 residues. Germline V gene lookup returns CDR1 SNHLY and CDR2 FYNNEI. In DNA form, the CDR3 reads TGTGCCAGCACCCAGGACAGCTCCTATAATTCACCCCTCCACTTT. Residues: CASTQDSSYNSPLHF.

This chain connects TRBV14 to TRBJ1-3; no firm D call. Germline lookup yields CDR1 SGHDN and CDR2 FVKESK. This CDR3 has 17 amino acids. V shed 0 bases and J shed 0 bases, with 12 bases lying between them. The DNA for the CDR3 is TGTGCCAGCAGCCAAGATCGAATCTACAGCTCTGGAAACACCATATATTTT. Its translation is CASSQDRIYSSGNTIYF.

The chain recombines TRBV18 with TRBJ2-3, with TRBD2 matching over 7 bases. The CDR3 runs to 17 residues. Germline CDR1 and CDR2: KGHSH and LQKENI. The J segment lost 5 bases and the V segment lost 3 bases, leaving 14 bases of the junction unmatched. The CDR3 protein is CASSPIRRGRGGDTQYF. The CDR3 nucleotides are TGTGCCAGCTCACCTATACGACGTGGGAGGGGTGGAGATACGCAGTATTTT. Based on the CDR3 plus reference TRBV18 and TRBJ2-3, the full variable domain is NAGVMQNPRHLVRRRGQEARLRCSPMKGHSHVYWYRQLPEEGLKFMVYLQKENIIDESGMPKERFSAEFPKEGPSILRIQQVVRGDSAAYFCASSPIRRGRGGDTQYFGPGTRLTVL.

The chain links TRBV5-1 to TRBJ1-1; TRBD1 might be the D (6 bases). V was shortened by 0 bases and J by 1 base, with 19 bases between the two germline ends. Germline CDR1 reads SGHRS; CDR2 reads YFSETQ. The CDR3 is made up of 18 amino acids. CDR3 sequence (DNA): TGCGCCAGCAGCTTGGTTGGGGGCTTCGGGTCGAGGAACACTGAAGCTTTCTTT. Its translation is CASSLVGGFGSRNTEAFF.

The chain links TRBV27 to TRBJ2-3, with a possible D match to TRBD2 (5 bases). The V end lost 6 bases, the J end lost 8 bases, and 12 bases lay between the germline ends. The germline V gene encodes CDR1 MNHEY and CDR2 SMNVEV (reference sequence). The CDR3 runs 12 residues. CDR3 bases: TGTGCCAGCAGCTACTCTGGAGGTACGCAGTATTTT. Its protein product is CASSYSGGTQYF.

This rearrangement joins TRBV15 to TRBJ1-3; no clear D. V dropped 8 bases and J dropped 4 bases, with 21 bases sitting between them. CDR1 is LNHNV, CDR2 YYDKDF, per germline (reference sequence). The CDR3 contains 16 residues. The CDR3 sequence is CATGGPRIGRGNTIYF. CDR3 DNA sequence: TGTGCCACCGGAGGTCCCCGGATCGGCCGCGGAAACACCATATATTTT.

The gene calls are TRBV7-9 and TRBJ2-5; TRBD2 might be the D (6 bases). Trimming left V 1 base short and J 1 base short, with 10 bases between. The CDR3 is made up of 15 amino acids. CDR1 and CDR2 (germline): SEHNR, FQNEAQ (reference sequence). The CDR3 nucleotides read TGTGCCAGCAGCTTAGGGGGGGATGTCCAAGAGACCCAGTACTTC. This translates into CASSLGGDVQETQYF.

The rearrangement joins TRBV30 to TRBJ1-1; 7 nucleotides agree with TRBD1. The CDR3 is 16 amino acids. Trimming removed 2 bases from V and 1 base from J; junction bases left unmatched: 10. The germline gives CDR1 GTSNPN, CDR2 SVGIG (reference sequence). In nucleotides, the CDR3 is TGTGCCTGGAGTATGTGGTCCGGGACAGCGAACACTGAAGCTTTCTTT. It codes for CAWSMWSGTANTEAFF.